This T cell receptor (beta chain) emerged from a study of T cells after somatic rescue of genetic block. Trimming at V came to 6 bases and at J to 4 bases, leaving 9 bases not matched to a gene. In germline, CDR1 is MNHNS, CDR2 SASEGT. CDR3 length: 15 amino acids. The repertoire was sequenced with immunoSEQ multiplex PCR; TCRdb's copy has only in-frame clones and lacks some. The sample holds 11,000 to 15,000 clones; over 70% are singletons and the top ten take approximately 15%. The chain links TRBV6-1 to TRBJ2-7; 10 nucleotides line up with TRBD1. The clonotype originates from a boy aged 5-17 years. Sequencing was performed on peripheral blood mononuclear cells (PBMCs). The CDR3 DNA follows: TGTGCCAGCAGGGCCCTTGGACAGGGGGTGTACGAGCAGTACTTC. Protein: CASRALGQGVYEQYF.